This T cell receptor (beta chain) was obtained from a study of cytomegalovirus exposure and HLA in healthy donors. Points from the study as a whole: Later on, analysis showed that most CMV-associated TCR beta chains appeared to be HLA-restricted.

This PCR relied on a set of 60 Vbeta primers and 13 Jbeta primers. TCRdb keeps only in-frame clones here, not all; method: immunoSEQ multiplex PCR. Of 250,000 to 300,000 clones in the sample, about 90% are singletons; the top ten hold about 1.7%. The CDR3 covers 13 residues. The germline CDR1 and CDR2 sequences are MNHNS and SASEGT. V dropped 7 bases and J dropped 3 bases, with 12 bases sitting between them. On this clone: Its antigen is unidentified.

This chain joins TRBV6-1 and TRBJ1-1; D call uncertain. The source material was PBMCs. The sequence was collected from a girl aged 2 to 9 in good health and CMV-seronegative. The CDR3 sequence: CASISPLYTEAFF. The CDR3, as DNA: TGTGCCAGCATCTCTCCTTTGTACACTGAAGCTTTCTTT.